This T cell receptor beta chain originates from a study of T cells in localized non-small cell lung cancer (dated by TCRdb to 2018 to 2021). About the full investigation: The study analyzed T cell repertoires of 200 to 250 early-stage NSCLC patients, comparing tumors and uninvolved tumor-adjacent lungs. The cohort was made up of roughly 250 treatment-naive NSCLC patients whose localized lung tumors had been resected. The mean age of the NSCLC patients was approximately 71 years, with 120 to 150 men and about a hundred women.

About this clone: Its antigen is not yet known. No per-base quality is available; no much larger clone lies one base away.

The immunoSEQ Assay was used to sequence TCR beta CDR3 regions from DNA. The original pipeline was this. To compute T cell density, TCR beta template counts were normalized to usable DNA, which was estimated by amplifying housekeeping genes. Using the preseqR package, richness was estimated by extrapolating to 120,000 templates for tissue samples and 400,000 templates for PBMC samples. Clonality was calculated as one minus Pielou's evenness. To identify tissue-enriched TCRs, differential abundance testing was run on productive amino-acid clonotypes with a minimum total count of 5 and an alpha of 0.1. Repertoire overlap between compartments was quantified with the Jaccard Index and Morisita Overlap Index. GLIPH grouped TCR beta CDR3s together with public tetramer-defined viral CDR3s, and a viral motif had to include at least three viral sequences and show V-gene enrichment. TCRdb re-hosts the immuneACCESS table, in-frame sequences only. Its copies lack some clones; in the studies checked, an unresolved V gene accounts for under half of them, and the cause for the rest is not known. The DNA gave D and trimming, while V, J and clone size come from that table. The sample table contains about 52,000 clones; only one count was recorded for approximately 86% of them. The ten largest clones represent 16% of the sample.

Overall study results and their limits: Uninvolved tumor-adjacent lung showed the highest T cell clonality, higher than tumor, which suggests more focused antigenic responses in the uninvolved tumor-adjacent lung. Because the study design was exploratory, TCR variables were selected using unadjusted p-values without false-discovery rate correction. Multi-region tumor sequencing was not performed, so intratumor heterogeneity could not be excluded. Higher blood T cell density associated with longer overall survival, while higher adjacent-lung clonality associated with shorter survival. A median of around 57 of the top 100 tumor clones turned up in the paired uninvolved adjacent lung, and roughly 28 of those clones also ranked among the top 100 of that same adjacent lung.

At diagnosis, peripheral blood, uninvolved tumor-adjacent lung and tumor were collected and stored as a combination of fresh-frozen and FFPE material. For TCR repertoire profiling, blood samples were analyzed as peripheral blood mononuclear cells. V is cut back by 1 base and J by 6 bases, with 3 bases in the junction unmatched. Reading from cysteine to phenylalanine, the CDR3 counts 15 amino acids. The sequence is cut down to CDR3 DNA, 45 bases in frame from base 1. As encoded in the germline V gene, CDR1 is SGHTA while CDR2 is FQGNSA. The sequencing here drew on PBMCs, taken before any cancer treatment. This receptor chain uses TRBV7-2 and TRBJ2-3; 11 bases in the junction line up with TRBD2. The sequence came from a female donor with stage II lung adenocarcinoma. The CDR3 loop reads CASSLVASGGDTQYF. Here is the DNA: TGTGCCAGCAGCTTAGTTGCTAGCGGGGGGGATACGCAGTATTTT.